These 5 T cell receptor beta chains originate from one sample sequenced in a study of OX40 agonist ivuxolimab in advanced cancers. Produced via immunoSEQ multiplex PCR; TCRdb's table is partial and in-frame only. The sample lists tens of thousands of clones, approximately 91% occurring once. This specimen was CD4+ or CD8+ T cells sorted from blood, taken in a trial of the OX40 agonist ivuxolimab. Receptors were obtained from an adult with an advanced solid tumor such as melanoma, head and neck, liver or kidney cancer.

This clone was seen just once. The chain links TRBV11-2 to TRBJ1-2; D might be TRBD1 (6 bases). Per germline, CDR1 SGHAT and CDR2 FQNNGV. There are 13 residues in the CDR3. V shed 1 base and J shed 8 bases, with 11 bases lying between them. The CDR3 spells CASSLGDIGGYTF. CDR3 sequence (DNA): TGTGCCAGCAGCTTAGGGGACATCGGGGGCTACACCTTC.

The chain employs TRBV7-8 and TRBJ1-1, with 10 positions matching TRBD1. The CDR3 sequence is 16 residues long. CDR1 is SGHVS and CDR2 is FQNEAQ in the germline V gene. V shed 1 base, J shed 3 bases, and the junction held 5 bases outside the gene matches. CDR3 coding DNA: TGTGCCAGCAGCTTAGGACAGGGGGCGGTCGACACTGAAGCTTTCTTT. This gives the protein CASSLGQGAVDTEAFF.

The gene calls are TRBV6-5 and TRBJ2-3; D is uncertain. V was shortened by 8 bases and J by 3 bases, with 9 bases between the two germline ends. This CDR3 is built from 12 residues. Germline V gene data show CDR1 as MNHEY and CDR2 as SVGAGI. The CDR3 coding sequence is TGTGCCAGCCGTTCCAGGACAGATACGCAGTATTTT. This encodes CASRSRTDTQYF.

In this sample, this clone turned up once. Here the CDR3 DNA reads TGCGCCAGCAGCCAAGACGTCAGGGGGCTCGACTATGGCTACACCTTC. Amino acids: CASSQDVRGLDYGYTF. V is TRBV4-3 and J is TRBJ1-2; TRBD1 matches 8 bases. V dropped 0 bases and J dropped 3; count of bases not matched to a gene: 6. Germline CDR1 LGHNA, CDR2 YSLEER. The length of the CDR3 is 16 residues.

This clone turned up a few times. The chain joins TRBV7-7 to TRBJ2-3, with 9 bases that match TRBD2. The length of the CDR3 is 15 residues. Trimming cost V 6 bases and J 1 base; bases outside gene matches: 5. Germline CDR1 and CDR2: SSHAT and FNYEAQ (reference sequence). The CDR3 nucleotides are TGTGCCAGCAGGCCAATAGCGGGGGGCACAGATACGCAGTATTTT. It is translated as CASRPIAGGTDTQYF.